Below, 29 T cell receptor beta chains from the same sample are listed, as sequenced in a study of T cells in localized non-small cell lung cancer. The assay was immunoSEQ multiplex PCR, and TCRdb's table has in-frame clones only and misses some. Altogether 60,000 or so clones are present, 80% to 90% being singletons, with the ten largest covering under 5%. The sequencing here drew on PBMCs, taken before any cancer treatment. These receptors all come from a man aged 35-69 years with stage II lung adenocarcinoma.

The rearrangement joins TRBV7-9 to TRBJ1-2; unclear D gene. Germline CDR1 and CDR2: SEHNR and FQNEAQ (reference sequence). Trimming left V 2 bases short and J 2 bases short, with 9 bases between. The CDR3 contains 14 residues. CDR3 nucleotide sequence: TGTGCCAGCAGCTTATTAACACGCAACTATGGCTACACCTTC. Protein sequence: CASSLLTRNYGYTF.

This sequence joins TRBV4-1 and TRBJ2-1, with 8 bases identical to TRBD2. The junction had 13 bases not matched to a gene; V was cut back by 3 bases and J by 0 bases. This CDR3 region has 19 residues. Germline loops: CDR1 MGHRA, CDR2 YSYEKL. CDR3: CASSQGALAGFTSYNEQFF. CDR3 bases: TGCGCCAGCAGCCAGGGGGCGCTAGCGGGTTTTACCTCCTACAATGAGCAGTTCTTC.

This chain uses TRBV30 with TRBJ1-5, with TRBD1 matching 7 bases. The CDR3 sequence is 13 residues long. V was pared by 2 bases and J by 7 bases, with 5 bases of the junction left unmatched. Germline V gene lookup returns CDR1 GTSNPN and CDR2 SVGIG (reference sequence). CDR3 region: CAWSLQGWQPQHF. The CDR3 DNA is TGTGCCTGGAGTTTACAGGGGTGGCAGCCCCAGCATTTT.

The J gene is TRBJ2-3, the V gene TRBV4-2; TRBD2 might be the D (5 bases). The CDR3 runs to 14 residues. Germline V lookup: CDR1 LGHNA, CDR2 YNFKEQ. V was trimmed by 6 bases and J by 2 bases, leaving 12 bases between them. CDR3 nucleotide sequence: TGTGCCAGCAGTACCGGGATATCCACAGATACGCAGTATTTT. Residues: CASSTGISTDTQYF.

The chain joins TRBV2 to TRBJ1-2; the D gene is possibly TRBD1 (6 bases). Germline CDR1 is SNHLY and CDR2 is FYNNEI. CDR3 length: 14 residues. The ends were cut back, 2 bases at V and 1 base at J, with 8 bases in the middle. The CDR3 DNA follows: TGTGCCAGCAGTGAAACAGGGCTTAACTATGGCTACACCTTC. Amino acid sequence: CASSETGLNYGYTF.

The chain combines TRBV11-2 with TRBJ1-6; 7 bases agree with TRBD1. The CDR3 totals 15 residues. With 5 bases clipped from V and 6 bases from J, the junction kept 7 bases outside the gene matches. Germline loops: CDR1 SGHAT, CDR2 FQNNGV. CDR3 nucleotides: TGTGCCAGCAGCGTGGGGACAGTCTTTAATTCACCCCTCCACTTT. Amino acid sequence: CASSVGTVFNSPLHF. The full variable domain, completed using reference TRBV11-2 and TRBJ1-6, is EAGVAQSPRYKIIEKRQSVAFWCNPISGHATLYWYQQILGQGPKLLIQFQNNGVVDDSQLPKDRFSAERLKGVDSTLKIQPAKLEDSAVYLCASSVGTVFNSPLHFGNGTRLTVT.

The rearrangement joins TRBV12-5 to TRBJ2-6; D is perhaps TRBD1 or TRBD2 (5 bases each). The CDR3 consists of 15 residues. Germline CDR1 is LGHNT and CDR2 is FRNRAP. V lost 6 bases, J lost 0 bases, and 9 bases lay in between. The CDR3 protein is CASGRGTSGANVLTF. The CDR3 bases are TGTGCTAGTGGCCGTGGGACCTCTGGGGCCAACGTCCTGACTTTC.

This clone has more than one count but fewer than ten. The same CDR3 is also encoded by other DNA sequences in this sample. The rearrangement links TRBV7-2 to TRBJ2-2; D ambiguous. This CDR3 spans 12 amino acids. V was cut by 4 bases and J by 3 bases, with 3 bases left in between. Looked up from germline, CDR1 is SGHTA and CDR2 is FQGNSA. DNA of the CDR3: TGTGCCAGCAGCTCCTACACCGGGGAGCTGTTTTTT. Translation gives CASSSYTGELFF.

The CDR3, as DNA: TGTGCCAGCAGTTACCCGGGACTGATCAATGAGCAGTTCTTC. It translates to CASSYPGLINEQFF. The V call is TRBV6-6, the J call TRBJ2-1, with a tentative D call TRBD2 (6 bases). Germline V gene data show CDR1 as MNHNY and CDR2 as SVGAGI (reference sequence). This CDR3 comprises 14 residues. The V and J ends lost 2 bases and 6 bases respectively, with 11 bases between them.

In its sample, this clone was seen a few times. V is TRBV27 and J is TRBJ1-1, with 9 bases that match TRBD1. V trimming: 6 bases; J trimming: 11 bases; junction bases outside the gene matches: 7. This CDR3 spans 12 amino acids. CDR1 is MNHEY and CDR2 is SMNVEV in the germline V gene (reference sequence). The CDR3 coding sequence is TGTGCCAGCAGACTGGGACAGGGTGAGGCTTTCTTT. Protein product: CASRLGQGEAFF.

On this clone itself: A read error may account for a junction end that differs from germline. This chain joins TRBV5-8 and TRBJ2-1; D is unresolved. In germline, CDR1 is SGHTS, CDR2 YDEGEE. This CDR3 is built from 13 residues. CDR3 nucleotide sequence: TGTGCCAGCGGCTTCACGGGCCTCAATGAGCAGTTCTTC. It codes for CASGFTGLNEQFF.

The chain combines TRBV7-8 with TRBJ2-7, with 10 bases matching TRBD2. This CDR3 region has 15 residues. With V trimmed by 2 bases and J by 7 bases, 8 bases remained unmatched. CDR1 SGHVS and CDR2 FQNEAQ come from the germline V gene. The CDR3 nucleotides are TGTGCCAGCAGCTTACTGGCTAGCGGGAGTAGTGAGCAGTACTTC. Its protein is CASSLLASGSSEQYF.

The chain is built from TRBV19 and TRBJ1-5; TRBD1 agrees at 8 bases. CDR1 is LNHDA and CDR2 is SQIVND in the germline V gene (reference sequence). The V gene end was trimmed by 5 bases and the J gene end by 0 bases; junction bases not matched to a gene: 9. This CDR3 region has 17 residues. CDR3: CASSVTGTGDSNQPQHF. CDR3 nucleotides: TGTGCCAGTAGTGTCACCGGGACAGGAGATAGCAATCAGCCCCAGCATTTT.

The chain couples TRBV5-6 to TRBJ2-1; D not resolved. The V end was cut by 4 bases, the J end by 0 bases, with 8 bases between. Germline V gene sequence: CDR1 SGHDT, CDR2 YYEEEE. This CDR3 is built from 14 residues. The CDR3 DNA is TGTGCCAGCAGCCGCGGCTACTCCTACAATGAGCAGTTCTTC. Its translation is CASSRGYSYNEQFF.

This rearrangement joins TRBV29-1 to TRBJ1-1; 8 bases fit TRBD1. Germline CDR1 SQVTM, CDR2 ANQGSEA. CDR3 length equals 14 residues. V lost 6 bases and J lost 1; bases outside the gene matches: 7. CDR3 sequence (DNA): TGCAGCGTCCTAACCGGGACAGGGAACACTGAAGCTTTCTTT. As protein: CSVLTGTGNTEAFF.

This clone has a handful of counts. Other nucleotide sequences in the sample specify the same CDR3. The CDR3 DNA follows: TGTGCCAGCAGCTTAGGGGACAGGGGCAATCAGCCCCAGCATTTT. It translates to CASSLGDRGNQPQHF. The rearrangement uses TRBV7-6 and TRBJ1-5; 9 bases agree with TRBD1. CDR3 length: 15 amino acids. Per the germline V gene, CDR1 is SGHVS and CDR2 is FNYEAQ. The trim removed 1 base at V and 2 bases at J, leaving 0 bases unmatched.

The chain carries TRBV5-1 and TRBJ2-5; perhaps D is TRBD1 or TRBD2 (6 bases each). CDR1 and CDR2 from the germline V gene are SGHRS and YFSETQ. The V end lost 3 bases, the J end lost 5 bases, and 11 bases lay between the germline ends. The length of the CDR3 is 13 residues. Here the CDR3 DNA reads TGCGCCAGCAGCTCGGGGGCTAGGGAGACCCAGTACTTC. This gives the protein CASSSGARETQYF.

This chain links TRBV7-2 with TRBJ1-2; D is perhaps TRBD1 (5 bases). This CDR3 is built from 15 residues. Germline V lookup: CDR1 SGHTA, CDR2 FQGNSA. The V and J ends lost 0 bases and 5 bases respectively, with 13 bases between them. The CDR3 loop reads CASSLAQDRLYGYTF. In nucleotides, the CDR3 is TGTGCCAGCAGCTTAGCGCAAGACAGACTTTATGGCTACACCTTC.

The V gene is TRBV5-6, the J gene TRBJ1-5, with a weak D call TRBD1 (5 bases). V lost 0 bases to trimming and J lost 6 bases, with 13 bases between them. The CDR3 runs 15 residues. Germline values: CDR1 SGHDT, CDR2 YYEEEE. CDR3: CASSLGGTSTQPQHF. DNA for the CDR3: TGTGCCAGCAGCTTGGGGGGGACGAGTACTCAGCCCCAGCATTTT.

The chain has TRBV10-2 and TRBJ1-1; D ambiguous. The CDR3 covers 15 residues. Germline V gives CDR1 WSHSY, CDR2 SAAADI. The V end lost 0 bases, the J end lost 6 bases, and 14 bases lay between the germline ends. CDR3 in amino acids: CASSESKAYIPEAFF. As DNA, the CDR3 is TGCGCCAGCAGTGAGTCGAAGGCCTATATCCCTGAAGCTTTCTTT.

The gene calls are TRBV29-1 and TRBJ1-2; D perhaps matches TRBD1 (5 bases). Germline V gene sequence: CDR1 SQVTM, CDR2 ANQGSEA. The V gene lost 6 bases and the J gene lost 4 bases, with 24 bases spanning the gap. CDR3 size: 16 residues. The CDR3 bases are TGCAGCGTATATAGACTGGCGGGGGAACTCGCCTATGGCTACACCTTC. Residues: CSVYRLAGELAYGYTF.

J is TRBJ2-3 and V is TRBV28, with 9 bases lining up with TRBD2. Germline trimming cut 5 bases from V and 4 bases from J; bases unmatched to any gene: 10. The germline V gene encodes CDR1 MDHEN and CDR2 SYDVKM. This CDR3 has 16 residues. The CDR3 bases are TGTGCCAGCAGTCCCTTTAGCGGGAGAAGGGCAGATACGCAGTATTTT. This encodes CASSPFSGRRADTQYF.

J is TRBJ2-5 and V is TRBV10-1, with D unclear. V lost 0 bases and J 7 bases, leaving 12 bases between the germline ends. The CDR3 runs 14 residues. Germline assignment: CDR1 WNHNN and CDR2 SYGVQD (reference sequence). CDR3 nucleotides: TGCGCCAGCAGTGAGTCCGGATCCTTGGGGACCCAGTACTTC. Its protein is CASSESGSLGTQYF.

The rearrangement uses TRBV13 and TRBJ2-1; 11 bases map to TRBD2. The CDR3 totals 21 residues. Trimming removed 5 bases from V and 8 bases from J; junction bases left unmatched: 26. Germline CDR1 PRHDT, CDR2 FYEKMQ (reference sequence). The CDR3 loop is CASSHQTSGTPIRRTIHEQFF. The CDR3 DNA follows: TGTGCCAGCAGCCATCAGACTAGCGGGACTCCCATTCGGCGCACAATCCATGAGCAGTTCTTC.

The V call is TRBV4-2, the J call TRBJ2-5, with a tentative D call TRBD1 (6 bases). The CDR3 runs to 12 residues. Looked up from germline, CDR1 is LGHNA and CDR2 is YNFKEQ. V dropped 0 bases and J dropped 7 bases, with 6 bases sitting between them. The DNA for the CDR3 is TGTGCCAGCAGCCAAGAAGGGGGGACCCAGTACTTC. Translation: CASSQEGGTQYF.

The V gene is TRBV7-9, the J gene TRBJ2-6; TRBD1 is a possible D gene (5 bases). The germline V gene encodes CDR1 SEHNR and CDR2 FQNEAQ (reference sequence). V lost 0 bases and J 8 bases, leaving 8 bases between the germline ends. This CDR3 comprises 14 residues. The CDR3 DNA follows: TGTGCCAGCAGCTTAGCGCAGGGCTCCAACGTCCTGACTTTC. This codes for CASSLAQGSNVLTF.

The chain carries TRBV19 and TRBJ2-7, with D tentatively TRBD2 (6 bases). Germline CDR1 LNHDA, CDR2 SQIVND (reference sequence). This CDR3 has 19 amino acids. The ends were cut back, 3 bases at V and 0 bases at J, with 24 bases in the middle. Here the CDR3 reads CASSIGEAGITTSSYEQYF. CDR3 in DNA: TGTGCCAGTAGTATCGGTGAAGCGGGTATAACAACAAGCTCCTACGAGCAGTACTTC.

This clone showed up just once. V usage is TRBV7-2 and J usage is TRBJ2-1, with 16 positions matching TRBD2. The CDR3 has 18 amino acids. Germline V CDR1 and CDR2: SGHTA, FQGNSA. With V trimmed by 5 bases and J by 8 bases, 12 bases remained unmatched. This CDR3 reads CASSRSGLAGGPGYEQFF. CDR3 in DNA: TGTGCCAGCAGCCGTTCGGGACTAGCGGGAGGGCCAGGGTATGAGCAGTTCTTC.

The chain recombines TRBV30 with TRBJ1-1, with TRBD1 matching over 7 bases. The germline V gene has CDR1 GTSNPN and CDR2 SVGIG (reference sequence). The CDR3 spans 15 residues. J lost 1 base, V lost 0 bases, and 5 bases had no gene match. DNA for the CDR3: TGTGCCTGGAGTGTGACCGGACAGGCGAACACTGAAGCTTTCTTT. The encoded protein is CAWSVTGQANTEAFF.